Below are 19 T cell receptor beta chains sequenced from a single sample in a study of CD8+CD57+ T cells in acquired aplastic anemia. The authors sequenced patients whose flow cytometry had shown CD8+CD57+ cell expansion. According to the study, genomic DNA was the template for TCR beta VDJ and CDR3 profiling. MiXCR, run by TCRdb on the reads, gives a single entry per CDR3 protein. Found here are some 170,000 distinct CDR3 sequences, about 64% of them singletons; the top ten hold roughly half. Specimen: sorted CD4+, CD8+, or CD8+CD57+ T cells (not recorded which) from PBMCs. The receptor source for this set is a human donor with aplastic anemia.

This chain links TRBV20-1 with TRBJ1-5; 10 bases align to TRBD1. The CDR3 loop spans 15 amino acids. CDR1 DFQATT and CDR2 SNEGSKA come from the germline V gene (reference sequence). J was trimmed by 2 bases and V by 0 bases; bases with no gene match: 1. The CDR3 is CSARDGQGGNQPQHF. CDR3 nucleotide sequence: TGCAGTGCTAGAGATGGACAGGGGGGCAATCAGCCCCAGCATTTT.

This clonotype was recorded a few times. In nucleotides, the CDR3 is TGTGCCAGCAGACCGACGGGGTCTGAGTATGGCTACACCTTC. Its protein is CASRPTGSEYGYTF. This chain links TRBV7-2 with TRBJ1-2; D call uncertain. CDR1 is SGHTA and CDR2 is FQGNSA in the germline V gene. The CDR3 is made up of 14 amino acids. V dropped 6 bases and J dropped 5 bases, with 16 bases sitting between them.

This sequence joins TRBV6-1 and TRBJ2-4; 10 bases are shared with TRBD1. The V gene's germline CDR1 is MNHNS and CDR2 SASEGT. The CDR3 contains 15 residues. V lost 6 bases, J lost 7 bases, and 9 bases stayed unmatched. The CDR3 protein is CASSGEPGQGNIQYF. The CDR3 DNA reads TGTGCCAGCAGCGGGGAACCGGGACAGGGGAACATTCAGTACTTC.

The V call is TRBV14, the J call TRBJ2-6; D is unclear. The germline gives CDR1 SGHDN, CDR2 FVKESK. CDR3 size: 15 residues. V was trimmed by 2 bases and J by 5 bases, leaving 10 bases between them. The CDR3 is CASSQYQSRANVLTF. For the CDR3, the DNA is TGTGCCAGCAGCCAATACCAATCCCGGGCCAACGTCCTGACTTTC.

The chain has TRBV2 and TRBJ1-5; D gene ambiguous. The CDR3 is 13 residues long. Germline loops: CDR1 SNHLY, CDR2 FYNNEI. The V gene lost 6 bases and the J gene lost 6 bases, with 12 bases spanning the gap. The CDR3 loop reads CASRGRLGQPQHF. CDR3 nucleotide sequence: TGTGCCAGCAGGGGAAGATTAGGTCAGCCCCAGCATTTT.

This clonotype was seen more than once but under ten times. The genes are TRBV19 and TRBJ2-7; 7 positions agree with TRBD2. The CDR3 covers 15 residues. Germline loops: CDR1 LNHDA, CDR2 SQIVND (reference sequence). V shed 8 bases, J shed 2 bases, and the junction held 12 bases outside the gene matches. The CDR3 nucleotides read TGTGCCAGTTCCGGGGCTAGCGGAAGCACCTACGAGCAGTACTTC. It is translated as CASSGASGSTYEQYF.

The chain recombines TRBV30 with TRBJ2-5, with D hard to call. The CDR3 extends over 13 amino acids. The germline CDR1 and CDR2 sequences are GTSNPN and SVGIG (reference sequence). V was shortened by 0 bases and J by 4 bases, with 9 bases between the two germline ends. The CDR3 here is CAWSVGTLETQYF. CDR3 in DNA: TGTGCCTGGAGTGTCGGAACCCTAGAGACCCAGTACTTC. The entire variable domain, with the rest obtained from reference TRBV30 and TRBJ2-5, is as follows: SQTIHQWPATLVQPVGSPLSLECTVEGTSNPNLYWYRQAAGRGLQLLFYSVGIGQISSEVPQNLSASRPQDRQFILSSKKLLLSDSGFYLCAWSVGTLETQYFGPGTRLLVL.

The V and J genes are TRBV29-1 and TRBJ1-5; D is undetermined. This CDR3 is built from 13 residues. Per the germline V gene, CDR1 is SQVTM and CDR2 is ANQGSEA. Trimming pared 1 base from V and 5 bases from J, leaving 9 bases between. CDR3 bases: TGCAGCGTTGAAGTGGGAAACGATCAGCCCCAGCATTTT. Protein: CSVEVGNDQPQHF.

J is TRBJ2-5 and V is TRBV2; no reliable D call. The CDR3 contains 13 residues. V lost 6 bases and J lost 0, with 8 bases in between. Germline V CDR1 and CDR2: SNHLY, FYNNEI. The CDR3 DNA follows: TGTGCCAGCAGACATTTAGACCAAGAGACCCAGTACTTC. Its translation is CASRHLDQETQYF.

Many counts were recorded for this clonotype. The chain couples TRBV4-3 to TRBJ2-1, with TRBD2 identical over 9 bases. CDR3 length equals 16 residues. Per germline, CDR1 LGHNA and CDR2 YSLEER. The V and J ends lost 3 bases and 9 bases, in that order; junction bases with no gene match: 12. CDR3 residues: CASSQAVAGALIEQFF. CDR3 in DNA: TGCGCCAGCAGCCAGGCCGTAGCGGGGGCCCTCATTGAGCAGTTCTTC.

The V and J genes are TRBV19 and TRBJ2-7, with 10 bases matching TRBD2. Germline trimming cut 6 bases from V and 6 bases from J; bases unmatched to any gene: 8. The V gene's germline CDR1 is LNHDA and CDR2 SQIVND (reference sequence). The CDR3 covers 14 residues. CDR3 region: CASRPAGGPSEQYF. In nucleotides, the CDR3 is TGTGCCAGTAGACCAGCGGGAGGGCCTAGCGAGCAGTACTTC.

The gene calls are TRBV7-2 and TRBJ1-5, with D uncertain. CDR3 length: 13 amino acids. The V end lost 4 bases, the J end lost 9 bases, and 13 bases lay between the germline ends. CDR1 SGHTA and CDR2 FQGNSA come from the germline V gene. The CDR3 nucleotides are TGTGCCAGCAGCTCATACGGGAGTGGGCCCCAGCATTTT. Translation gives CASSSYGSGPQHF. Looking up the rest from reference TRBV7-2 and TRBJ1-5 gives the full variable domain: GAGVSQSPSNKVTEKGKDVELRCDPISGHTALYWYRQSLGQGLEFLIYFQGNSAPDKSGLPSDRFSAERTGGSVSTLTIQRTQQEDSAVYLCASSSYGSGPQHFGDGTRLSIL.

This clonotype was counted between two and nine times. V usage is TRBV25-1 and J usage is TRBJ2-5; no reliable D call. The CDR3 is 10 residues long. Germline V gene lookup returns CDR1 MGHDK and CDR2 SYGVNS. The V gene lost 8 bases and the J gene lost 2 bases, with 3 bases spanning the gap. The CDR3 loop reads CASGQETQYF. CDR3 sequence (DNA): TGTGCCAGCGGGCAAGAGACCCAGTACTTC.

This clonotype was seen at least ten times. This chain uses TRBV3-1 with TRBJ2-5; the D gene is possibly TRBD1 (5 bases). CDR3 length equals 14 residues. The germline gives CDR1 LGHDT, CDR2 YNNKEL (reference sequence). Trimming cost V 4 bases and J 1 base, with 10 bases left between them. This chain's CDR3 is CASSLTVVQETQYF. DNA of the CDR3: TGTGCCAGCAGCCTGACAGTCGTCCAAGAGACCCAGTACTTC.

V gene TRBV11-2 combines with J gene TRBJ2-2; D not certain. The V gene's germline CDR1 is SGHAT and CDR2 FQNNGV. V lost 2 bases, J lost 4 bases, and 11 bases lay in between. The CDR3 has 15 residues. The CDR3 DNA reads TGTGCCAGCAGCTTATACAGTCGGGCCACCGGGGAGCTGTTTTTT. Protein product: CASSLYSRATGELFF. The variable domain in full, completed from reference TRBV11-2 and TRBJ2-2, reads EAGVAQSPRYKIIEKRQSVAFWCNPISGHATLYWYQQILGQGPKLLIQFQNNGVVDDSQLPKDRFSAERLKGVDSTLKIQPAKLEDSAVYLCASSLYSRATGELFFGEGSRLTVL.

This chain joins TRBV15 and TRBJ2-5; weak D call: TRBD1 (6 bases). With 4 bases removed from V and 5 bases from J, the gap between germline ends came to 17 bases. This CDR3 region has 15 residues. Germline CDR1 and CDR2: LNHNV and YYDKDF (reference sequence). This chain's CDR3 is CATSTPRGTDETQYF. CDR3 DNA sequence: TGTGCCACCAGCACTCCTAGGGGGACGGATGAGACCCAGTACTTC.

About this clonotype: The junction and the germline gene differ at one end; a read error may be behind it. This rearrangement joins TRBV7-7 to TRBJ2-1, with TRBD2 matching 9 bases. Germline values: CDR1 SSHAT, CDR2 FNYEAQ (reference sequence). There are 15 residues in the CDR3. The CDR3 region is CASSYRAGGYNEQFF. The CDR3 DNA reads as TGTGCTAGCAGCTACCGAGCGGGGGGCTACAATGAGCAGTTCTTC.

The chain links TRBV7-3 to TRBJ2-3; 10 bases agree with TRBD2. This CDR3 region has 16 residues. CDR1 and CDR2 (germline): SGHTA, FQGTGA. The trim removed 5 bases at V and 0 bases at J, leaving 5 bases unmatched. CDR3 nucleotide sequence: TGTGCCAGCAGCCCGGCGACTAGCGGGAGCACAGATACGCAGTATTTT. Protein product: CASSPATSGSTDTQYF.

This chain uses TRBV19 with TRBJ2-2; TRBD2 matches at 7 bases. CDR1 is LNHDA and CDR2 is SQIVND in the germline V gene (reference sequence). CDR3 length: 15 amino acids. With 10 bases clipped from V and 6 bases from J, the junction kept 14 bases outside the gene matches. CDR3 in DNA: TGTGCCAATGCATCGTGGGAGGGTAGAGCCGGGGAGCTGTTTTTT. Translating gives CANASWEGRAGELFF.